Presented here are 10 T cell receptor beta chains from one specimen sequenced in a study of shared clonotypes between healthy human individuals. TCRdb keeps only in-frame clones here, not all; method: immunoSEQ multiplex PCR. This sample has 2 million to 2.5 million clones, with approximately 96% found just once. Sequenced: naive CD4+ T cells sorted from blood. The sample's subset: CD45RA+ positively selected. The receptors shown here come from a young man in good health.

The J gene is TRBJ2-5, the V gene TRBV28, with unresolved D. V lost 6 bases, J lost 1 base, and 15 bases lay in between. This CDR3 has 15 residues. Germline CDR1 MDHEN, CDR2 SYDVKM. Here the CDR3 DNA reads TGTGCCAGCAGCCCCCCAAACGCGGCCCAAGAGACCCAGTACTTC. Translating it yields CASSPPNAAQETQYF.

This chain uses TRBV9 with TRBJ2-1; the match to TRBD1 covers 11 bases. The CDR3 sequence is 16 residues long. V shed 0 bases, J shed 6 bases, and the junction held 5 bases outside the gene matches. Looked up from germline, CDR1 is SGDLS and CDR2 is YYNGEE. The CDR3 here is CASSVGPGTGGNEQFF. In DNA form, the CDR3 reads TGTGCCAGCAGCGTAGGCCCTGGGACAGGGGGCAATGAGCAGTTCTTC.

The J gene is TRBJ1-4, the V gene TRBV30, with D possibly matching TRBD1 (5 bases). Trimming stripped 2 bases from V and 2 bases from J, with 15 bases between. Germline V CDR1 and CDR2: GTSNPN, SVGIG (reference sequence). This CDR3 contains 16 residues. Here the CDR3 DNA reads TGTGCCTGGAGTTTCGGGGCAGGGACTACTAATGAAAAACTGTTTTTT. Its translation: CAWSFGAGTTNEKLFF.

V usage is TRBV27 and J usage is TRBJ1-6; no firm D call. The CDR3 totals 15 residues. The germline V gene encodes CDR1 MNHEY and CDR2 SMNVEV (reference sequence). Trimming left V 6 bases short and J 0 bases short, with 9 bases between. The CDR3 coding sequence is TGTGCCAGCAGCGCGGACCGCTCCTATAATTCACCCCTCCACTTT. The encoded protein is CASSADRSYNSPLHF.

This CDR3 reads CSAGQTKAFF. The CDR3 coding sequence is TGCAGTGCCGGTCAGACTAAAGCTTTCTTT. This chain links TRBV20-1 with TRBJ1-1; no definite D call. V dropped 6 bases and J dropped 9 bases, with 11 bases sitting between them. CDR3 length: 10 residues. The germline V gene encodes CDR1 DFQATT and CDR2 SNEGSKA (reference sequence).

The CDR3 here is CASTPRDRGSYEQYF. The CDR3 nucleotides read TGTGCCAGCACCCCCCGGGACAGGGGATCCTACGAGCAGTACTTC. The V gene is TRBV6-6, the J gene TRBJ2-7, with 10 bases matching TRBD1. The CDR3 loop spans 15 amino acids. With V trimmed by 7 bases and J by 1 base, 7 bases remained unmatched. CDR1 MNHNY and CDR2 SVGAGI come from the germline V gene (reference sequence).

This clone has just a few counts. The V gene is TRBV5-1, the J gene TRBJ2-3, with D possibly being TRBD1 or TRBD2 (5 bases each). From germline, CDR1 is SGHRS and CDR2 YFSETQ. V lost 0 bases and J lost 5, with 22 bases in between. The CDR3 contains 18 residues. For the CDR3, the DNA is TGCGCCAGCAGCTTGGCCGCTTTTGGGGGAATAAAGGGAGATACGCAGTATTTT. Its translation: CASSLAAFGGIKGDTQYF.

V usage is TRBV7-8 and J usage is TRBJ1-3; weak D call: TRBD1 (5 bases). This CDR3 region has 16 residues. The V and J ends lost 3 bases and 4 bases respectively, with 16 bases between them. The germline CDR1 and CDR2 sequences are SGHVS and FQNEAQ. CDR3 nucleotides: TGTGCCAGCAGCTTGTCCGGCTCTGGGGGGGGAAACACCATATATTTT. It yields the protein CASSLSGSGGGNTIYF.

Note on this clone: Within the sample, other DNA sequences also encode this same CDR3. The J gene is TRBJ2-1, the V gene TRBV9; 11 bases fit TRBD2. CDR3 length: 15 residues. CDR1 and CDR2 from the germline V gene are SGDLS and YYNGEE. V trimming: 3 bases; J trimming: 4 bases; junction bases outside the gene matches: 3. The CDR3 nucleotides are TGTGCCAGCAGCGGCCTAGCGGGGGGTTACAATGAGCAGTTCTTC. As protein: CASSGLAGGYNEQFF.

The chain is built from TRBV19 and TRBJ1-5; D uncertain. Germline loops: CDR1 LNHDA, CDR2 SQIVND (reference sequence). CDR3 length: 13 amino acids. The CDR3 DNA reads TGTGCGGGGAAAGAAGAAGAGGATCAGCCCCAGCATTTT. Residues: CAGKEEEDQPQHF.